Each of the 27 T cell receptor beta chains below was sequenced from the same sample in a study of T cell repertoires in cytomegalovirus infection. These receptors lack a known antigen. TCRdb reanalysed the reads using MiXCR and keeps one entry per CDR3 protein. The sample carries about 830,000 distinct CDR3 sequences, 30% to 35% recorded once. The sample was cultured CD8+ T cells from PBMCs, taken from culture after CMV antigen stimulation. The receptors derive from a human donor in good health (CMV status not recorded). Some clones in this sample may be carry-over from other donors' samples.

In this sample, this clonotype turned up many times. The chain combines TRBV7-6 with TRBJ2-7, with 7 positions matching TRBD2. Unmatched junction bases numbered 6, after V lost 2 bases and J lost 5 bases. The V gene's germline CDR1 is SGHVS and CDR2 FNYEAQ. CDR3 size: 14 residues. Written as DNA, the CDR3 is TGTGCCAGCAGCTTACGTGGGGGGGGACACGAGCAGTACTTC. Its protein is CASSLRGGGHEQYF. Full variable domain (rest looked up from reference TRBV7-6 and TRBJ2-7): GAGVSQSPRYKVTKRGQDVALRCDPISGHVSLYWYRQALGQGPEFLTYFNYEAQQDKSGLPNDRFSAERPEGSISTLTIQRTEQRDSAMYRCASSLRGGGHEQYFGPGTRLTVT.

This clonotype was counted between two and nine times. The chain uses TRBV5-6 and TRBJ2-5, with D maybe TRBD1 (5 bases). Germline V gives CDR1 SGHDT, CDR2 YYEEEE. The V gene lost 4 bases and the J gene lost 13 bases, with 14 bases spanning the gap. This CDR3 comprises 11 residues. CDR3 bases: TGTGCCAGCAGCAAGGGGCCGGCCTGGTACTTC. This codes for CASSKGPAWYF.

This clonotype was counted between two and nine times. A much larger clone differs by one base, so this may be a read error. The V call is TRBV7-2, the J call TRBJ2-3, with 12 bases matching TRBD2. CDR1 and CDR2 (germline): SGHTA, FQGNSA. J lost 4 bases, V lost 7 bases, and 6 bases had no gene match. The length of the CDR3 is 15 residues. The CDR3 here is CASNPSGGAADTQYF. In DNA form, the CDR3 reads TGTGCCAGCAACCCTAGCGGGGGGGCCGCAGATACGCAGTATTTT.

This clonotype came up a few times. This sequence joins TRBV4-1 and TRBJ2-7; D ambiguous. Per germline, CDR1 MGHRA and CDR2 YSYEKL. Trimming cost V 0 bases and J 2 bases, with 11 bases left between them. The CDR3 spans 15 residues. The CDR3 is CASSQDRGYTYEQYF. The DNA for the CDR3 is TGCGCCAGCAGCCAAGATCGAGGTTATACCTACGAGCAGTACTTC.

The J gene is TRBJ2-5, the V gene TRBV6-1; TRBD1 matches at 9 bases. The CDR3 length is 16 residues. The germline V gene has CDR1 MNHNS and CDR2 SASEGT. Trimming removed 5 bases from V and 5 bases from J; junction bases left unmatched: 12. The CDR3 sequence is CASSYSPGTGFETQYF. Written as DNA, the CDR3 is TGTGCCAGCAGTTACTCCCCGGGGACAGGGTTTGAGACCCAGTACTTC.

This clonotype was found a few times. The rearrangement joins TRBV19 to TRBJ2-1, with a tentative D call TRBD1 (6 bases). V dropped 2 bases and J dropped 5 bases, with 25 bases sitting between them. Germline CDR1 and CDR2: LNHDA and SQIVND (reference sequence). The CDR3 loop spans 19 amino acids. This CDR3 reads CASSIKLRWKGDWDNEQFF. CDR3 nucleotide sequence: TGTGCCAGTAGTATAAAACTCCGTTGGAAGGGGGATTGGGACAATGAGCAGTTCTTC.

Only a few counts were recorded for this clonotype. The genes are TRBV15 and TRBJ2-3; D perhaps matches TRBD2 (5 bases). Germline V CDR1 and CDR2: LNHNV, YYDKDF (reference sequence). This CDR3 contains 15 residues. Deletions cut 4 bases from V and 2 bases from J, with 13 bases between. CDR3 nucleotides: TGTGCCACCAGCACCGACCGGAGGTTCACAGATACGCAGTATTTT. Its protein product is CATSTDRRFTDTQYF.

V gene TRBV4-1 combines with J gene TRBJ2-1; TRBD2 matches at 9 bases. This CDR3 has 14 residues. The V segment lost 7 bases and the J segment 8 bases; nucleotides outside the gene matches: 9. Germline CDR1 is MGHRA and CDR2 is YSYEKL. The CDR3 sequence is CASMGSGGRDEQFF. CDR3 nucleotides: TGCGCCAGCATGGGAAGCGGGGGGAGGGATGAGCAGTTCTTC.

About this clonotype: Given the absence of the conserved phenylalanine or tryptophan at the CDR3 end, a read error is likely. The limits of the CDR3 on the DNA are not certain, so only TCRdb's listed CDR3 is given. The chain recombines TRBV29-1 with TRBJ1-2; no DNA check was done on the table's D call, TRBD1. Counting both end residues, the CDR3 totals 11 amino acids. Looked up from germline, CDR1 is SQVTM and CDR2 is ANQGSEA. CDR3 sequence reads: CSVVPGADLEL.

This clonotype was detected a few times. The chain employs TRBV20-1 and TRBJ2-2; 9 bases map to TRBD1. Germline-derived CDR1 and CDR2 are DFQATT and SNEGSKA (reference sequence). The CDR3 spans 15 residues. V was pared by 0 bases and J by 5 bases, with 4 bases of the junction left unmatched. CDR3: CSARDEDRGTGELFF. CDR3 sequence (DNA): TGCAGTGCTAGAGATGAGGACAGGGGAACCGGGGAGCTGTTTTTT.

The chain employs TRBV19 and TRBJ1-1; 7 bases fit TRBD1. This CDR3 spans 14 amino acids. The ends lost 3 bases at V and 5 bases at J; junction bases unmatched: 6. Germline assignment: CDR1 LNHDA and CDR2 SQIVND (reference sequence). The CDR3 coding sequence is TGTGCCAGTAGTATGGGGCAGGGGGGAACTGAAGCTTTCTTT. It specifies CASSMGQGGTEAFF.

This clonotype showed up many times. The V gene is TRBV7-6, the J gene TRBJ1-6; no clear D. Germline values: CDR1 SGHVS, CDR2 FNYEAQ. Deletions cut 5 bases from V and 8 bases from J, with 7 bases between. The CDR3 sequence is 12 residues long. CDR3 sequence reads: CASSPGDSPLHF. The CDR3 nucleotides read TGTGCCAGCAGCCCCGGGGATTCACCCCTCCACTTT.

This clonotype has only a few counts. The chain uses TRBV7-9 and TRBJ1-2; tentative D call: TRBD1 (6 bases). In germline, CDR1 is SEHNR, CDR2 FQNEAQ (reference sequence). The CDR3 covers 14 residues. Trimming left V 6 bases short and J 2 bases short, with 13 bases between. The CDR3 protein is CASRIRTDNYGYTF. The CDR3 bases are TGTGCCAGCAGGATTCGGACAGACAACTATGGCTACACCTTC.

The V call is TRBV10-3, the J call TRBJ2-7; D is possibly TRBD2 (7 bases). The CDR3 consists of 16 residues. Germline loops: CDR1 ENHRY, CDR2 SYGVKD. Trimming removed 6 bases from V and 1 base from J, with 19 bases in between. The CDR3 loop reads CAISPVGGTTSYEQYF. The CDR3 region has the DNA TGTGCCATCAGCCCCGTGGGGGGGACAACTTCCTACGAGCAGTACTTC.

In DNA, the CDR3 is TGTGCCAGCAGTCCAAACCAGTCGGCAGGGAGGTGGAACACTGAAGCTTTCTTT. This sequence encodes CASSPNQSAGRWNTEAFF. The chain is built from TRBV28 and TRBJ1-1, with D tentatively TRBD1 (5 bases). CDR1 and CDR2 (germline): MDHEN, SYDVKM. The V gene lost 5 bases and the J gene lost 1 base, with 23 bases spanning the gap. This CDR3 is built from 18 residues.

The rearrangement links TRBV7-9 to TRBJ2-7; 7 bases line up with TRBD1. This CDR3 contains 13 residues. The germline V gene encodes CDR1 SEHNR and CDR2 FQNEAQ (reference sequence). The trim removed 6 bases at V and 0 bases at J, leaving 2 bases unmatched. CDR3 in DNA: TGTGCCAGCAGGGGGACAGTCTCCTACGAGCAGTACTTC. Protein sequence: CASRGTVSYEQYF.

The V call is TRBV20-1, the J call TRBJ2-5, with TRBD1 matching over 9 bases. CDR3 length: 13 residues. CDR1 and CDR2 (germline): DFQATT, SNEGSKA (reference sequence). With V trimmed by 2 bases and J by 7 bases, 5 bases remained unmatched. CDR3 DNA: TGCAGTGCTAGATGGACAGGGGATGCGACCCAGTACTTC. Translation: CSARWTGDATQYF.

This clonotype was detected only once. V usage is TRBV3-1 and J usage is TRBJ2-3; D not certain. The CDR3 consists of 17 residues. The V and J ends lost 4 bases and 0 bases respectively, with 17 bases between them. The germline V gene has CDR1 LGHDT and CDR2 YNNKEL (reference sequence). CDR3 in DNA: TGTGCCAGCAGCCCCTTCTGGGCAGGTACTAGCACAGATACGCAGTATTTT. It encodes CASSPFWAGTSTDTQYF.

J is TRBJ2-1 and V is TRBV6-1, with unresolved D. CDR3 length: 15 residues. V was trimmed by 8 bases and J by 5 bases, leaving 19 bases between them. Germline V gene data show CDR1 as MNHNS and CDR2 as SASEGT. CDR3 nucleotides: TGTGCCAGCGGACCAGCCCGTTTCAACAACAATGAGCAGTTCTTC. Protein sequence: CASGPARFNNNEQFF.

This chain links TRBV12-3 or TRBV12-4 with TRBJ1-2, with TRBD1 matching over 9 bases. The CDR3 runs to 16 residues. V lost 6 bases, J lost 5 bases, and 13 bases stayed unmatched. The CDR3, as DNA: TGTGCCAGCAGGGATACAGGGGGCGATCTCCTTTATGGCTACACCTTC. This encodes CASRDTGGDLLYGYTF.

The CDR3 DNA reads as TGTGCCAGCATGGCTTGGTCCGACGGTGGGGAGACCCAGTACTTC. Its translation is CASMAWSDGGETQYF. The rearrangement uses TRBV7-6 and TRBJ2-5, with no clear D. Trimming removed 7 bases at V and 5 bases at J, with 20 bases between. In germline, CDR1 is SGHVS, CDR2 FNYEAQ. The length of the CDR3 is 15 residues.

This chain links TRBV5-5 with TRBJ2-7; possible D gene TRBD2, 5 bases. Deletions cut 4 bases from V and 4 bases from J, with 15 bases between. The CDR3 extends over 14 amino acids. Looked up from germline, CDR1 is SGHKS and CDR2 is YYEKEE (reference sequence). The CDR3 region is CASSPPGKWYEQYF. DNA of the CDR3: TGTGCCAGCAGCCCCCCGGGAAAGTGGTACGAGCAGTACTTC.

J is TRBJ1-5 and V is TRBV5-6, with D maybe TRBD1 (6 bases). The V and J ends lost 2 bases and 1 base respectively, with 13 bases between them. CDR3 size: 16 residues. Germline assignment: CDR1 SGHDT and CDR2 YYEEEE. The CDR3 sequence is CASSFRGQRSNQPQHF. The DNA of the CDR3 is TGTGCCAGCAGCTTCCGGGGACAAAGAAGCAATCAGCCCCAGCATTTT.

This clonotype was detected ten times or more. The rearrangement joins TRBV7-6 to TRBJ1-1, with unresolved D. The CDR3 is made up of 17 amino acids. V shed 4 bases and J shed 0 bases, with 18 bases lying between them. Germline V CDR1 and CDR2: SGHVS, FNYEAQ. CDR3 amino acids: CASSSAIKDYLNTEAFF. The CDR3 nucleotides read TGTGCCAGCAGCTCGGCCATCAAAGACTACCTGAACACTGAAGCTTTCTTT.

This sequence joins TRBV7-2 and TRBJ2-1; 9 positions agree with TRBD2. The CDR3 totals 18 residues. V was pared by 3 bases and J by 0 bases, with 9 bases of the junction left unmatched. Germline-derived CDR1 and CDR2 are SGHTA and FQGNSA. The CDR3 loop reads CASSLGSSGASSYNEQFF. The CDR3 DNA sequence: TGTGCCAGCAGCTTGGGATCTAGCGGGGCTAGCTCCTACAATGAGCAGTTCTTC.

This clonotype was recorded once. The chain combines TRBV11-2 with TRBJ1-1; no clear D. The CDR3 sequence is 15 residues long. CDR1 is SGHAT, CDR2 FQNNGV, per germline. Trimming stripped 2 bases from V and 3 bases from J, with 13 bases between. The DNA for the CDR3 is TGTGCCAGCAGCTTATTGGCAGCAGCATACACTGAAGCTTTCTTT. It yields the protein CASSLLAAAYTEAFF.

This clonotype was detected a few times. This sequence joins TRBV12-3 or TRBV12-4 and TRBJ2-1, with D possibly TRBD1 on 6 matching bases. The CDR3 consists of 15 residues. The V end was cut by 6 bases, the J end by 0 bases, with 12 bases between. The CDR3 protein is CASRGADSSYNEQFF. The CDR3 DNA sequence: TGTGCCAGCAGGGGAGCGGACAGCTCCTACAATGAGCAGTTCTTC.